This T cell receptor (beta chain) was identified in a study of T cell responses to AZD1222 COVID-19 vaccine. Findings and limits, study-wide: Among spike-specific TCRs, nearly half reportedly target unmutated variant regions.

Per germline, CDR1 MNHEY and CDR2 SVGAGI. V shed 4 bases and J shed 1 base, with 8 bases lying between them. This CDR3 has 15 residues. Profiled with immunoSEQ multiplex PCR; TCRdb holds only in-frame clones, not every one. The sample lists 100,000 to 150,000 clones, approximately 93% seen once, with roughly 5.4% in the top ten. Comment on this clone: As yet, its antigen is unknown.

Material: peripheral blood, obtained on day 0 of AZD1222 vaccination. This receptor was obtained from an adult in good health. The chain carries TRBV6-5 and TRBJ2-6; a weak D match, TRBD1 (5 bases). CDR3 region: CASSSRASGANVLTF. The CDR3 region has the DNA TGTGCCAGCAGTTCCAGGGCTTCTGGGGCCAACGTCCTGACTTTC.